The subject of this entry is one TCR beta chain. Its specificity is not known. This specimen comes from a study of T cell responses to AZD1222 COVID-19 vaccine. Looking at the study overall: Analyses pooled second doses at about 4 or about 12 weeks.

Produced via immunoSEQ multiplex PCR; TCRdb's table is partial and in-frame only. The table has 150,000 to 200,000 clones, around 95% seen once; the top ten hold approximately 0.69%. General observations from the study: Spike regions recognized by vaccine-associated CD4 TCRs spanned the protein, led by 160-218 and 743-854. None of the repertoires were sampled until the peak T cell response had passed. Spike-specific TCRs gained breadth and depth after people received two AZD1222 doses.

This CDR3 comprises 14 residues. Trimming pared 2 bases from V and 4 bases from J, leaving 12 bases between. In germline, CDR1 is SGHNT, CDR2 YYREEE (reference sequence). The TCR comes from an adult in good health. Sequenced material: peripheral blood, taken on day 0 of AZD1222 vaccination. The chain couples TRBV5-4 to TRBJ1-1, with D possibly TRBD1 on 5 matching bases. The CDR3 DNA reads TGTGCCAGCAGCTTAAAACAGGTTGGCACTGAAGCTTTCTTT. Protein sequence: CASSLKQVGTEAFF.